This passage covers 18 T cell receptor beta chains from one sample sequenced in a study of identical twins. TCRdb redid the calling of the 5' RACE reads with MiXCR, one entry per CDR3 protein. Here the sample spans 1.5 million to 2 million distinct CDR3 sequences, roughly 35% being singletons. The specimen sequenced was cord blood. These receptors were taken from a newborn girl in good health.

The chain carries TRBV5-1 and TRBJ2-1; 10 bases line up with TRBD1. This CDR3 spans 22 amino acids. The germline V gene encodes CDR1 SGHRS and CDR2 YFSETQ. J lost 4 bases, V lost 0 bases, and 22 bases had no gene match. This CDR3 reads CASSLAVGRDRGTLTAYNEQFF. The DNA of the CDR3 is TGCGCCAGCAGCTTGGCCGTTGGCCGGGACAGGGGCACCCTTACCGCTTACAATGAGCAGTTCTTC.

This clonotype occurred a few times. The V gene is TRBV20-1, the J gene TRBJ2-7, with D hard to call. There are 11 residues in the CDR3. CDR1 DFQATT and CDR2 SNEGSKA come from the germline V gene (reference sequence). V was trimmed by 5 bases and J by 3 bases, leaving 8 bases between them. CDR3: CSAGPLYEQYF. In DNA form, the CDR3 reads TGCAGTGCTGGACCACTCTACGAGCAGTACTTC.

The chain recombines TRBV6-1 with TRBJ2-7, with D hard to call. Looked up from germline, CDR1 is MNHNS and CDR2 is SASEGT. CDR3 length: 14 amino acids. Trimming stripped 4 bases from V and 0 bases from J, with 10 bases between. The CDR3 loop reads CASSAARPSYEQYF. The CDR3 DNA reads TGTGCCAGCAGTGCGGCAAGGCCCTCCTACGAGCAGTACTTC.

This clonotype was counted between two and nine times. Here the CDR3 reads CASRSPDRTDTQYF. CDR3 in DNA: TGCGCCAGCAGGTCCCCCGATCGCACAGATACGCAGTATTTT. This sequence joins TRBV5-1 and TRBJ2-3; D gene ambiguous. The CDR3 contains 14 residues. Per germline, CDR1 SGHRS and CDR2 YFSETQ. The V end was cut by 5 bases, the J end by 1 base, with 11 bases between.

This clonotype was observed a handful of times. The chain combines TRBV27 with TRBJ2-3; 11 bases agree with TRBD2. The length of the CDR3 is 17 residues. V lost 3 bases and J lost 4; bases outside the gene matches: 9. CDR1 and CDR2 (germline): MNHEY, SMNVEV (reference sequence). CDR3 in amino acids: CASSFRLAGGKADTQYF. DNA of the CDR3: TGTGCCAGCAGTTTTCGTTTAGCGGGGGGGAAGGCAGATACGCAGTATTTT.

V usage is TRBV12-3 or TRBV12-4 and J usage is TRBJ2-1, with D maybe TRBD2 (5 bases). The DNA matches TRBJ2-7 better at its end, which makes the J call doubtful. CDR3 size: 15 residues. This chain's CDR3 is CASSFKRHSYNEQYF. The CDR3 bases are TGTGCCAGCAGTTTTAAGCGGCACTCCTACAATGAGCAGTACTTC.

This sequence joins TRBV11-2 and TRBJ2-1; 7 bases agree with TRBD2. Gene TRBJ2-7 matches the end of the DNA better, so the J call may be wrong. Germline CDR1 and CDR2: SGHAT and FQNNGV. This CDR3 is built from 16 residues. CDR3 in DNA: TGTGCCAGCAGCTCATACCGGGAGGTCTCCTACAATGAGCAGTACTTC. Protein product: CASSSYREVSYNEQYF.

J is TRBJ1-3 and V is TRBV20-1, with unresolved D. Trimming removed 0 bases at V and 0 bases at J, with 9 bases between. This CDR3 contains 15 residues. Germline V gene lookup returns CDR1 DFQATT and CDR2 SNEGSKA (reference sequence). CDR3 in amino acids: CSARDDRFSGNTIYF. The CDR3 region has the DNA TGCAGTGCTAGAGATGACCGCTTCTCTGGAAACACCATATATTTT.

The V gene is TRBV4-1, the J gene TRBJ2-4; D gene ambiguous. The germline V gene has CDR1 MGHRA and CDR2 YSYEKL. The CDR3 has 13 residues. V was clipped by 1 base and J by 13 bases, with 14 bases between them. The CDR3 here is CASSQVLGLGQYF. CDR3 DNA: TGCGCCAGCAGCCAAGTTTTAGGTCTAGGGCAGTACTTC.

The chain couples TRBV20-1 to TRBJ2-1; the D call may be TRBD1 or TRBD2 (5 bases each). The J call may be mistaken, given a closer DNA end match to TRBJ2-7. CDR3 length: 15 amino acids. Germline V lookup: CDR1 DFQATT, CDR2 SNEGSKA (reference sequence). CDR3 region: CSARGGAQVHNEQYF. CDR3 nucleotides: TGCAGTGCTAGAGGAGGGGCACAGGTACACAATGAGCAGTACTTC.

This clonotype appeared a few times. Here the CDR3 DNA reads TGCAGTGCTAGGGCGATCCAAGAGACCCAGTACTTC. Amino acid sequence: CSARAIQETQYF. The J gene is TRBJ2-5, the V gene TRBV20-1; D gene unclear. From germline, CDR1 is DFQATT and CDR2 SNEGSKA (reference sequence). CDR3 length: 12 amino acids. Trimming cost V 3 bases and J 1 base, with 6 bases left between them.

The rearrangement uses TRBV27 and TRBJ2-7, with 11 positions matching TRBD1. CDR1 and CDR2 from the germline V gene are MNHEY and SMNVEV (reference sequence). This CDR3 has 14 amino acids. V lost 7 bases to trimming and J lost 6 bases; unmatched junction nucleotides: 8. For the CDR3, the DNA is TGTGCCAGCAAAATGGGACAGGGGGTAGGCGAGCAGTACTTC. Residues: CASKMGQGVGEQYF.

The chain is built from TRBV24-1 and TRBJ2-6; D possibly corresponds to TRBD1 (6 bases). Trimming removed 4 bases from V and 0 bases from J, with 12 bases in between. The V gene's germline CDR1 is KGHDR and CDR2 SFDVKD. There are 17 residues in the CDR3. The CDR3 coding sequence is TGTGCCACCAGTGACGCGGACAGTTACTCTGGGGCCAACGTCCTGACTTTC. This encodes CATSDADSYSGANVLTF.

The genes are TRBV20-1 and TRBJ2-3, with 16 bases identical to TRBD2. This CDR3 is built from 16 residues. Trimming removed 4 bases from V and 3 bases from J; junction bases left unmatched: 4. CDR1 is DFQATT, CDR2 SNEGSKA, per germline (reference sequence). The CDR3 is CSAIGTSGRETDTQYF. The DNA of the CDR3 is TGCAGTGCTATTGGGACTAGCGGGAGGGAGACAGATACGCAGTATTTT.

In its sample, this clonotype was seen a few times. This sequence joins TRBV7-9 and TRBJ2-1; TRBD1 agrees at 8 bases. With V trimmed by 5 bases and J by 6 bases, 6 bases remained unmatched. This CDR3 is built from 14 residues. Per the germline V gene, CDR1 is SEHNR and CDR2 is FQNEAQ (reference sequence). The CDR3 DNA is TGTGCCAGCAGCCCCCTGACAGGGGTCAATGAGCAGTTCTTC. The encoded protein is CASSPLTGVNEQFF.

This chain uses TRBV29-1 with TRBJ1-2; D possibly corresponds to TRBD1 (6 bases). The CDR3 loop spans 10 amino acids. V lost 5 bases, J lost 7 bases, and 8 bases lay in between. Germline CDR1 and CDR2: SQVTM and ANQGSEA. CDR3 protein: CSVHRAGYTF. The CDR3 DNA reads as TGCAGCGTTCACAGGGCTGGCTACACCTTC.

This clonotype showed up just once. One end of the junction is discordant with germline, which a read error may explain. This chain joins TRBV10-3 and TRBJ1-2; D is uncertain. Germline V gene sequence: CDR1 ENHRY, CDR2 SYGVKD. The CDR3 is 14 residues long. In nucleotides, the CDR3 is TGTGCCAGCAAGAGAACTACAGCTAACTATGGCGACACCTTC. It translates to CASKRTTANYGDTF.

This rearrangement joins TRBV6-1 to TRBJ1-2; D uncertain. The CDR3 has 13 residues. Per the germline V gene, CDR1 is MNHNS and CDR2 is SASEGT. The ends were cut back, 4 bases at V and 3 bases at J, with 9 bases in the middle. CDR3 nucleotide sequence: TGTGCCAGCAGTGGGACGGTCTACTATGGCTACACCTTC. Translating it yields CASSGTVYYGYTF.